Following are 31 T cell receptor beta chains from one sample sequenced in a study of beta chain features in type 1 diabetes. Findings of the study overall: Shortening of TCRB CDR3s, moderate but significant, appeared in all four CD4+ subsets of Type 1 diabetes patients.

Antigens for these TCRs are unknown. The sequenced template was cDNA made from the entire isolated RNA. Sequenced by immunoSEQ multiplex PCR; TCRdb stores in-frame clones only, minus some. The sample yields fewer than 110,000 clones, over 25% seen once. The sequenced sample consisted of central memory CD4+ T cells from blood. These TCRs come from a woman between 18 and 29 years old with type 1 diabetes.

This clone was seen repeatedly, ten times or more. V usage is TRBV29-1 and J usage is TRBJ2-5, with 7 bases that match TRBD1. CDR3 length: 15 residues. V dropped 0 bases and J dropped 5; count of bases not matched to a gene: 9. CDR1 and CDR2 (germline): SQVTM, ANQGSEA. For the CDR3, the DNA is TGCAGCGTTGAAGACTCCGGGACAGCGGACGAGACCCAGTACTTC. Protein product: CSVEDSGTADETQYF.

A few counts support this clone. The gene calls are TRBV5-4 and TRBJ2-1, with 8 bases that match TRBD2. V gave up 4 bases and J gave up 0 bases; unmatched junction bases: 3. The germline CDR1 and CDR2 sequences are SGHNT and YYREEE (reference sequence). The CDR3 is 15 amino acids. The CDR3 bases are TGTGCCAGCAGCCTGAGCGGGAGCTCCTACAATGAGCAGTTCTTC. This sequence encodes CASSLSGSSYNEQFF.

V and J are TRBV19 and TRBJ2-3, with TRBD2 identical over 7 bases. Germline V lookup: CDR1 LNHDA, CDR2 SQIVND (reference sequence). J gave up 1 base and V 7 bases, and 11 bases lay outside the gene matches. CDR3 length: 16 residues. CDR3 sequence: CASTLMGGRGTDTQYF. The CDR3 coding sequence is TGTGCCAGTACCCTAATGGGAGGGAGGGGCACAGATACGCAGTATTTT.

V is TRBV4-1 and J is TRBJ1-5; no definite D call. The V gene lost 0 bases and the J gene lost 6 bases, with 12 bases spanning the gap. Germline lookup yields CDR1 MGHRA and CDR2 YSYEKL. This CDR3 spans 15 amino acids. The CDR3 protein is CASSQDKVAAQPQHF. Here the CDR3 DNA reads TGCGCCAGCAGCCAAGATAAGGTTGCGGCTCAGCCCCAGCATTTT.

This clone was counted between two and nine times. This sequence joins TRBV5-4 and TRBJ2-1; possible D gene TRBD1, 6 bases. The CDR3 runs 13 residues. The germline V gene encodes CDR1 SGHNT and CDR2 YYREEE (reference sequence). V was clipped by 2 bases and J by 4 bases, with 7 bases between them. The CDR3 loop is CASSFTGYNEQFF. CDR3 in DNA: TGTGCCAGCAGCTTTACAGGGTACAATGAGCAGTTCTTC.

V usage is TRBV30 and J usage is TRBJ2-7, with 11 bases matching TRBD2. The junction had 6 bases not matched to a gene; V was cut back by 5 bases and J by 0 bases. Germline V lookup: CDR1 GTSNPN, CDR2 SVGIG (reference sequence). The CDR3 runs to 15 residues. The CDR3 sequence is CAWSKTSGISYEQYF. DNA for the CDR3: TGTGCCTGGTCCAAGACTAGCGGGATCTCCTACGAGCAGTACTTC.

This clone was seen only a few times. The gene calls are TRBV28 and TRBJ2-7, with 7 bases matching TRBD1. Per the germline V gene, CDR1 is MDHEN and CDR2 is SYDVKM. Germline trimming cut 4 bases from V and 3 bases from J; bases unmatched to any gene: 3. CDR3 length: 13 residues. This CDR3 reads CASSSGTDYEQYF. The CDR3 region has the DNA TGTGCCAGCAGTTCCGGGACAGACTACGAGCAGTACTTC.

This clone was observed at least ten times. The chain combines TRBV5-1 with TRBJ2-5; 10 bases map to TRBD2. The length of the CDR3 is 16 residues. The ends lost 4 bases at V and 6 bases at J; junction bases unmatched: 12. Germline CDR1 is SGHRS and CDR2 is YFSETQ. In DNA form, the CDR3 reads TGCGCCAGCAGCCCCGACTGGCTAGCGGGAGCCAAGACCCAGTACTTC. It codes for CASSPDWLAGAKTQYF.

This clone was counted only a few times. V gene TRBV7-2 combines with J gene TRBJ1-2, with D tentatively TRBD1 (5 bases). Germline-derived CDR1 and CDR2 are SGHTA and FQGNSA. V dropped 1 base and J dropped 6 bases, with 12 bases sitting between them. The CDR3 covers 14 residues. CDR3 residues: CASSLDQGIHGYTF. The CDR3 nucleotides are TGTGCCAGCAGCTTAGACCAGGGAATCCATGGCTACACCTTC.

V usage is TRBV11-2 and J usage is TRBJ2-1; tentative D call: TRBD1 (5 bases). Trimming shortened V by 3 bases and J by 7 bases, and 19 bases separated the two germline ends. The germline gives CDR1 SGHAT, CDR2 FQNNGV. CDR3 size: 16 residues. The CDR3 reads CASSFSGASNINEQFF. CDR3 DNA sequence: TGTGCCAGCAGCTTCAGTGGGGCTAGTAATATTAATGAGCAGTTCTTC.

The chain carries TRBV7-2 and TRBJ1-5, with D possibly matching TRBD1 (6 bases). V shed 2 bases and J shed 6 bases, with 14 bases lying between them. The CDR3 is 15 residues long. Germline-derived CDR1 and CDR2 are SGHTA and FQGNSA. CDR3 in DNA: TGTGCCAGCAGCTTATCGTCGGCAGGGGTTCAGCCCCAGCATTTT. Its translation: CASSLSSAGVQPQHF. Combining the CDR3 with reference TRBV7-2 and TRBJ1-5 gives the whole variable domain GAGVSQSPSNKVTEKGKDVELRCDPISGHTALYWYRQSLGQGLEFLIYFQGNSAPDKSGLPSDRFSAERTGGSVSTLTIQRTQQEDSAVYLCASSLSSAGVQPQHFGDGTRLSIL.

The gene calls are TRBV5-1 and TRBJ1-1; a possible D gene is TRBD1 (5 bases). The CDR3 is 16 residues long. CDR1 and CDR2 (germline): SGHRS, YFSETQ. V shed 0 bases and J shed 3 bases, with 15 bases lying between them. The CDR3 DNA reads TGCGCCAGCAGCTTGGCCTCGAGGGCGGGGGACACTGAAGCTTTCTTT. This codes for CASSLASRAGDTEAFF.

The chain employs TRBV20-1 and TRBJ2-1, with D possibly TRBD2 on 5 matching bases. The V end lost 6 bases, the J end lost 13 bases, and 16 bases lay between the germline ends. Germline loops: CDR1 DFQATT, CDR2 SNEGSKA (reference sequence). This CDR3 has 11 amino acids. The CDR3 loop is CSAERPAGQFF. The DNA for the CDR3 is TGCAGTGCGGAGCGGCCGGCTGGCCAGTTCTTC.

The rearrangement joins TRBV6-1 to TRBJ2-1; no clear D. The CDR3 loop spans 12 amino acids. Germline assignment: CDR1 MNHNS and CDR2 SASEGT. Trimming left V 6 bases short and J 4 bases short, with 7 bases between. CDR3 nucleotides: TGTGCCAGCAGCCCTAGGTACAATGAGCAGTTCTTC. It specifies CASSPRYNEQFF.

This CDR3 reads CASSGRDRGASYNEQFF. As DNA, the CDR3 is TGTGCCAGTAGCGGCCGGGACAGGGGTGCCTCCTACAATGAGCAGTTCTTC. V and J are TRBV19 and TRBJ2-1; 10 bases match TRBD1. V dropped 6 bases and J dropped 0; count of bases not matched to a gene: 8. Germline CDR1 and CDR2: LNHDA and SQIVND (reference sequence). The CDR3 contains 17 residues.

This clone was seen at least ten times. This chain joins TRBV29-1 and TRBJ1-3; D might be TRBD1 (5 bases). Germline CDR1 and CDR2: SQVTM and ANQGSEA. The V end was cut by 3 bases, the J end by 4 bases, with 13 bases between. There are 14 residues in the CDR3. This CDR3 reads CSVETDRKGNTIYF. The CDR3 coding sequence is TGCAGCGTTGAGACAGACAGAAAAGGAAACACCATATATTTT.

V usage is TRBV30 and J usage is TRBJ2-5, with D possibly TRBD1 on 5 matching bases. This CDR3 region has 11 residues. V was trimmed by 6 bases and J by 7 bases, leaving 12 bases between them. Looked up from germline, CDR1 is GTSNPN and CDR2 is SVGIG (reference sequence). CDR3 amino acids: CACLDRGTQYF. CDR3 nucleotide sequence: TGTGCCTGCTTGGATAGGGGGACCCAGTACTTC.

This rearrangement joins TRBV7-2 to TRBJ2-5; weak D call: TRBD2 (5 bases). The germline V gene encodes CDR1 SGHTA and CDR2 FQGNSA. This CDR3 comprises 16 residues. Trimming removed 1 base at V and 4 bases at J, with 16 bases between. CDR3 amino acids: CASSLVRERGGETQYF. The DNA for the CDR3 is TGTGCCAGCAGCTTAGTTCGGGAAAGAGGTGGAGAGACCCAGTACTTC. The variable domain in full, with the rest retrieved from reference TRBV7-2 and TRBJ2-5, is GAGVSQSPSNKVTEKGKDVELRCDPISGHTALYWYRQSLGQGLEFLIYFQGNSAPDKSGLPSDRFSAERTGGSVSTLTIQRTQQEDSAVYLCASSLVRERGGETQYFGPGTRLLVL.

This rearrangement joins TRBV7-3 to TRBJ2-1, with a weak D call TRBD2 (5 bases). The CDR3 totals 14 residues. Between the trimmed V and J ends, which lost 0 bases and 9 bases, there was a span of 12 bases. Per the germline V gene, CDR1 is SGHTA and CDR2 is FQGTGA. The CDR3 region is CASSLTGLAGEQFF. The CDR3 bases are TGTGCCAGCAGCTTAACCGGGCTAGCCGGTGAGCAGTTCTTC. Full variable domain (outside the CDR3, taken from reference TRBV7-3 and TRBJ2-1): GAGVSQTPSNKVTEKGKYVELRCDPISGHTALYWYRQSLGQGPEFLIYFQGTGAADDSGLPNDRFFAVRPEGSVSTLKIQRTERGDSAVYLCASSLTGLAGEQFFGPGTRLTVL.

The table lists this clone with a few counts. The CDR3 DNA sequence: TGTGCCTGGAGTGTACGTGGTAGCGGGACGCGCCGAGAGACCCAGTACTTC. Its translation: CAWSVRGSGTRRETQYF. V is TRBV30 and J is TRBJ2-5, with 8 bases identical to TRBD2. The V and J ends lost 0 bases and 4 bases, in that order; junction bases with no gene match: 13. The CDR3 contains 17 residues. CDR1 GTSNPN and CDR2 SVGIG come from the germline V gene (reference sequence).

In its sample, this clone was seen a few times. The chain joins TRBV29-1 to TRBJ2-3; no reliable D call. V lost 5 bases, J lost 0 bases, and 6 bases lay in between. The germline CDR1 and CDR2 sequences are SQVTM and ANQGSEA. This CDR3 region has 12 residues. The CDR3 nucleotides are TGCAGCGTTTTATCCAGCACAGATACGCAGTATTTT. Translating gives CSVLSSTDTQYF.

The chain has TRBV21-1 and TRBJ2-1; the DNA was not used to check the table's D call, TRBD2. TRBV21-1 is an annotated pseudogene. This CDR3 region has 17 residues. The CDR3 nucleotides read TGTGCCAGCAGCAAAGGCGTGGTAACCGGCTCCTACAATGAGCAGTTCTTC. This codes for CASSKGVVTGSYNEQFF.

This chain joins TRBV7-2 and TRBJ2-7; TRBD2 might be the D (6 bases). Trimming pared 0 bases from V and 2 bases from J, leaving 11 bases between. This CDR3 comprises 15 residues. Per germline, CDR1 SGHTA and CDR2 FQGNSA. The CDR3 region is CASSLAGGLTYEQYV. The DNA of the CDR3 is TGTGCCAGCAGCTTAGCCGGGGGACTCACCTACGAGCAGTACGTC.

This clone was detected only a few times. V and J are TRBV6-5 and TRBJ2-1; a possible D gene is TRBD1 (8 bases). The length of the CDR3 is 13 residues. Trimming took 5 bases from V and 12 from J, leaving 17 bases between them. Germline V gene sequence: CDR1 MNHEY, CDR2 SVGAGI. As DNA, the CDR3 is TGTGCCAGCAGTGAAGCGGGACAGGTTGGGCAGTTCTTC. Translation: CASSEAGQVGQFF.

V is TRBV7-9 and J is TRBJ1-1; a possible D gene is TRBD1 (5 bases). The V gene lost 2 bases and the J gene lost 4 bases, with 11 bases spanning the gap. The CDR3 has 14 amino acids. CDR1 is SEHNR, CDR2 FQNEAQ, per germline (reference sequence). CDR3 loop: CASSLHNQGTEAFF. In nucleotides, the CDR3 is TGTGCCAGCAGCTTACACAACCAGGGCACTGAAGCTTTCTTT.

V is TRBV5-1 and J is TRBJ2-1; 8 nucleotides agree with TRBD1. The length of the CDR3 is 15 residues. With V trimmed by 2 bases and J by 7 bases, 8 bases remained unmatched. The V gene's germline CDR1 is SGHRS and CDR2 YFSETQ. The CDR3 protein is CASSFIDRGRNEQFF. The CDR3 nucleotides are TGCGCCAGCAGCTTTATCGACAGGGGACGGAATGAGCAGTTCTTC.

This chain joins TRBV5-4 and TRBJ2-5; weak D call: TRBD2 (5 bases). With 4 bases removed from V and 5 bases from J, the gap between germline ends came to 9 bases. This CDR3 has 12 residues. Germline V gene sequence: CDR1 SGHNT, CDR2 YYREEE (reference sequence). The CDR3 sequence: CASSPGIETQYF. The CDR3 coding sequence is TGTGCCAGCAGCCCGGGAATCGAGACCCAGTACTTC.

With regard to this clone: Distinct nucleotide sequences in the sample also encode this CDR3. CDR3 nucleotide sequence: TGTGCCAGCAGTTTGAGGTACGAGCAGTACTTC. Its translation is CASSLRYEQYF. The chain combines TRBV28 with TRBJ2-7; D gene ambiguous. Trimming pared 3 bases from V and 4 bases from J, leaving 4 bases between. Germline CDR1 MDHEN, CDR2 SYDVKM. The CDR3 covers 11 residues.

This clone was observed a handful of times. The genes are TRBV6-1 and TRBJ1-2, with TRBD1 as a possible D gene (6 bases). The length of the CDR3 is 15 residues. Germline lookup yields CDR1 MNHNS and CDR2 SASEGT. With 3 bases removed from V and 9 bases from J, the gap between germline ends came to 20 bases. The CDR3, as DNA: TGTGCCAGCAGTGATCGCTACGGACAGTTAATGAGCTACACCTTC. Protein sequence: CASSDRYGQLMSYTF.

This clone was counted a single time. This chain connects TRBV5-6 to TRBJ1-1, with D perhaps TRBD1 (6 bases). The CDR3 has 15 amino acids. CDR1 and CDR2 (germline): SGHDT, YYEEEE. Trimming stripped 4 bases from V and 3 bases from J, with 16 bases between. The chain's CDR3 is CASSPKGGRDTEAFF. The CDR3 nucleotides are TGTGCCAGCAGCCCGAAGGGGGGGCGGGACACTGAAGCTTTCTTT.

The chain combines TRBV2 with TRBJ2-5; 7 positions agree with TRBD1. CDR3 size: 14 residues. V lost 3 bases, J lost 7 bases, and 8 bases stayed unmatched. Germline-derived CDR1 and CDR2 are SNHLY and FYNNEI. CDR3 sequence: CASSEVRGRGTQYF. DNA for the CDR3: TGTGCCAGCAGTGAGGTCAGGGGGAGAGGGACCCAGTACTTC.